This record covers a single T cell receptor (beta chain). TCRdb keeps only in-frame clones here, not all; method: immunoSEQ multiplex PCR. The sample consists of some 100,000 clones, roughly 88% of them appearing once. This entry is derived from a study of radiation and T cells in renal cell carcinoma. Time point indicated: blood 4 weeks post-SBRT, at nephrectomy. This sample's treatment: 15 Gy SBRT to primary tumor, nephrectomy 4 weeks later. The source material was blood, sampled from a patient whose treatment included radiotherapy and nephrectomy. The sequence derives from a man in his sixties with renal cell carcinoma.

In nucleotides, the CDR3 is TGTGCCAGCAGCCGTACTGGGACTAGCGCCGAGCAGTACTTC. Amino acids: CASSRTGTSAEQYF. The chain is built from TRBV6-6 and TRBJ2-7, with 10 bases lining up with TRBD2. V shed 6 bases and J 6 bases; nucleotides not matched to a gene: 8. Germline V gene data show CDR1 as MNHNY and CDR2 as SVGAGI (reference sequence). This CDR3 has 14 amino acids.